This T cell receptor (beta chain) is drawn from a study of blood T cell repertoires in COVID-19. Study at large: There were acute and convalescent COVID-19 samples, and they came from the United States, Italy and Spain. PBMCs, B-cell-depleted T cells, or T cells provided the cDNA or gDNA that made up the material.

CDR3 size: 15 residues. V was shortened by 7 bases and J by 1 base, with 14 bases between the two germline ends. CDR1 and CDR2 from the germline V gene are LNHDA and SQIVND (reference sequence). As originally analysed: Reference gene primer amplification in the assay estimated nucleated cell counts. The assay was immunoSEQ multiplex PCR, and TCRdb's table has in-frame clones only and misses some. V and J calls and clone size are copied from that table; D and trimming were computed from the DNA. The table lists 55,000 to 65,000 clones, roughly 84% of them singletons, with 5.6% in the top ten. V usage is TRBV19 and J usage is TRBJ1-3; D gene unclear. This sequence was found in a woman aged 55-69 years with acute or convalescent COVID-19. Sequences were obtained from peripheral blood. This CDR3 is CASKVQLFSGNTIYF. CDR3 sequence (DNA): TGTGCCAGTAAGGTACAGCTTTTTTCTGGAAACACCATATATTTT.